This T cell receptor beta chain came from a study of blood T cells in healthy people across ages. Using a J-beta primer mix together with a sample-barcoded 5' primer, a second PCR was run for about 6 to 11 cycles. Every cDNA molecule bore a tag from a template-switch adaptor containing 12 random nucleotides. TCRdb fed the 5' RACE reads into MiXCR, producing one record per CDR3 protein. The top ten clones hold under 25% of a sample with fewer than 2 million distinct CDR3 sequences, about two fifths of them seen once. This clonotype was recorded a few times. The sequenced material came from blood. The origin of this receptor is a human donor in good health.

The DNA of the CDR3 is TGCAGTGCTAGTTTACGGGAGCAGTACTTC. Residues: CSASLREQYF. This chain joins TRBV20-1 and TRBJ2-4, with D possibly being TRBD2 (6 bases). Trimming removed 3 bases from V and 13 bases from J, with 10 bases in between. The CDR3 runs 10 residues. Germline lookup yields CDR1 DFQATT and CDR2 SNEGSKA (reference sequence).